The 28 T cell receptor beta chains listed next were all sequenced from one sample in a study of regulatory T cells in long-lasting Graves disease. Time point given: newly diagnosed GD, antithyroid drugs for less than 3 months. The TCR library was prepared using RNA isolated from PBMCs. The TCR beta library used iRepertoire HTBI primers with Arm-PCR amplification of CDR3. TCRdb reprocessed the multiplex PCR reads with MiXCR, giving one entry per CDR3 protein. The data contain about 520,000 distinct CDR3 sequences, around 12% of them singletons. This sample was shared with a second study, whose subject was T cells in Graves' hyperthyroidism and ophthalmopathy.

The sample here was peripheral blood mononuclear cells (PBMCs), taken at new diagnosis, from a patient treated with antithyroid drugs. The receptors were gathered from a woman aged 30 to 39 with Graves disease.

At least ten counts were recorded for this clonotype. The CDR3 spells CASSHSTGGSYYGYTF. DNA for the CDR3: TGTGCCAGCAGTCACTCCACGGGGGGGTCCTACTATGGCTACACCTTC. The chain couples TRBV6-1 to TRBJ1-2, with a possible D match to TRBD1 (5 bases). In germline, CDR1 is MNHNS, CDR2 SASEGT. With 5 bases removed from V and 3 bases from J, the gap between germline ends came to 19 bases. The CDR3 runs 16 residues.

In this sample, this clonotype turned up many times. For the CDR3, the DNA is TGTGCCAGCAGGGTCTTAAGGGACGAGGGAGGCTACACCTTC. Protein: CASRVLRDEGGYTF. This chain links TRBV2 with TRBJ1-2, with a tentative D call TRBD1 (5 bases). Trimming cost V 6 bases and J 8 bases, with 19 bases left between them. The CDR3 consists of 14 residues. From germline, CDR1 is SNHLY and CDR2 FYNNEI. Using reference TRBV2 and TRBJ1-2 for the parts outside the CDR3, the full variable domain is EPEVTQTPSHQVTQMGQEVILRCVPISNHLYFYWYRQILGQKVEFLVSFYNNEISEKSEIFDDQFSVERPDGSNFTLKIRSTKLEDSAMYFCASRVLRDEGGYTFGSGTRLTVV.

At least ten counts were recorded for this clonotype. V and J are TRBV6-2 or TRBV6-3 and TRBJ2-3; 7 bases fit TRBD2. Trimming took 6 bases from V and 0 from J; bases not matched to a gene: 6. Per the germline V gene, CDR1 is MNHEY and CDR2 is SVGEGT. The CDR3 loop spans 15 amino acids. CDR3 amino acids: CASSLGGESTDTQYF. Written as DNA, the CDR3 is TGTGCCAGCAGCCTTGGGGGGGAGAGCACAGATACGCAGTATTTT.

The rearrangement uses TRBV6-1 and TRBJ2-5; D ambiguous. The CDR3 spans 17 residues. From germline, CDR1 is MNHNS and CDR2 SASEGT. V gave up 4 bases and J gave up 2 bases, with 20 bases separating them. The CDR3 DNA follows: TGTGCCAGCAGTGGGCAAATCGACCTCCCTCCTCAAGAGACCCAGTACTTC. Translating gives CASSGQIDLPPQETQYF.

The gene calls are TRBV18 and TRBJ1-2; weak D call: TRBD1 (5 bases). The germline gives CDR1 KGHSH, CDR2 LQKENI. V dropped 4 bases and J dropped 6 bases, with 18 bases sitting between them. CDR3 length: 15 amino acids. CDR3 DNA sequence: TGTGCCAGCTCACTCGAAGCTCGAGGGGAGGATGGCTACACCTTC. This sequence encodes CASSLEARGEDGYTF.

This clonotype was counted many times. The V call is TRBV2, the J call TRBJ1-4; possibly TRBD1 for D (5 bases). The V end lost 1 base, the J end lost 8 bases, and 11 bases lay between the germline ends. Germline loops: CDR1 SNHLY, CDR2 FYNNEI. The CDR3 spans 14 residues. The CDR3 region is CASSEEGLNEKLFF. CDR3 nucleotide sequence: TGTGCCAGCAGTGAAGAGGGACTGAACGAAAAACTGTTTTTT.

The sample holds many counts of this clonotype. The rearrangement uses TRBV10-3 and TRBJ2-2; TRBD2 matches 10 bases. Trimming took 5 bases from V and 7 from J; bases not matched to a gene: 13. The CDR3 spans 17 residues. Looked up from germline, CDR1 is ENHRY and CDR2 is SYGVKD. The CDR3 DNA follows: TGTGCCATCAGTCCCCCCTCCAGCGGGAGGGCCCTCGGGGAGCTGTTTTTT. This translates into CAISPPSSGRALGELFF.

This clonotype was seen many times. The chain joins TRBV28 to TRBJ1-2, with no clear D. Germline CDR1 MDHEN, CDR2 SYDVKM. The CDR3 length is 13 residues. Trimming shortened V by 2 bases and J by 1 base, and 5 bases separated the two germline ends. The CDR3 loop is CASSLSRNYGYTF. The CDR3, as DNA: TGTGCCAGCAGTTTAAGTCGTAACTATGGCTACACCTTC.

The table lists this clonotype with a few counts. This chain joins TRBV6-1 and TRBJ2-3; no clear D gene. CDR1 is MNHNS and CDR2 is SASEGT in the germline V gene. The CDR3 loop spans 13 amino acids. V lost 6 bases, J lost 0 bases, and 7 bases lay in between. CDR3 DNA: TGTGCCAGCAGAAGGATGAGCACAGATACGCAGTATTTT. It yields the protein CASRRMSTDTQYF.

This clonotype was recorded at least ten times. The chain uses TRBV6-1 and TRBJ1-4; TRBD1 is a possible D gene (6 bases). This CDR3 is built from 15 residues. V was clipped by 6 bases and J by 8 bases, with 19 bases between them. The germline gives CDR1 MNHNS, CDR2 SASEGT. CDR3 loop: CASRTRQAFPEKLFF. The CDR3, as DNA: TGTGCCAGCAGGACCCGACAGGCCTTTCCCGAAAAACTGTTTTTT.

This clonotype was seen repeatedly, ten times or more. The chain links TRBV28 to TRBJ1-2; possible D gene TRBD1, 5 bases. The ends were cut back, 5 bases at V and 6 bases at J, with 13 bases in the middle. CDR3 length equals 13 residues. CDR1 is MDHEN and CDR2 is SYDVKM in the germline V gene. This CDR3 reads CASSVTGEDGYTF. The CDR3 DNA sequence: TGTGCCAGCAGTGTTACAGGCGAGGATGGCTACACCTTC.

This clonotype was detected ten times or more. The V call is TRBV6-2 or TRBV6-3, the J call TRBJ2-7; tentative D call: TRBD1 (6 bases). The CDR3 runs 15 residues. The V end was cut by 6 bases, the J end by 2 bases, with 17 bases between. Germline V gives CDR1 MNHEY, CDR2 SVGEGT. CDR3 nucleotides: TGTGCCAGCAGCCCTTCGGCAGGGGCGACCTACGAGCAGTACTTC. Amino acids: CASSPSAGATYEQYF.

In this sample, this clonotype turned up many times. This chain's CDR3 is CASSLFGPLAGRNNEQFF. In DNA, the CDR3 is TGTGCCAGCAGTTTATTTGGGCCCCTAGCGGGACGGAACAATGAGCAGTTCTTC. The genes are TRBV28 and TRBJ2-1, with 9 bases matching TRBD2. The CDR3 consists of 18 residues. Germline trimming cut 1 base from V and 5 bases from J; bases unmatched to any gene: 12. Germline CDR1 reads MDHEN; CDR2 reads SYDVKM.

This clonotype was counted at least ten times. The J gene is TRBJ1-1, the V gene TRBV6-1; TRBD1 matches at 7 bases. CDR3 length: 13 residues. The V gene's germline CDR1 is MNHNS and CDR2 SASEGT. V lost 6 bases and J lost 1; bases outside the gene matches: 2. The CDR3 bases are TGTGCCAGCAGGAGGGGGCCGAACACTGAAGCTTTCTTT. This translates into CASRRGPNTEAFF.

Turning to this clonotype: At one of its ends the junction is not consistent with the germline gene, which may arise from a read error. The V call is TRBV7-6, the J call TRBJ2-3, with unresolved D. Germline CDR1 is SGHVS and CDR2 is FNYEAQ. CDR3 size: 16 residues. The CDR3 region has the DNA TGTACCAGCACCTTTTTGGGGTCCACCCCGCCAGATACGCAGTATTTT. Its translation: CTSTFLGSTPPDTQYF. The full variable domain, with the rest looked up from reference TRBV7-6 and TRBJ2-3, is GAGVSQSPRYKVTKRGQDVALRCDPISGHVSLYWYRQALGQGPEFLTYFNYEAQQDKSGLPNDRFSAERPEGSISTLTIQRTEQRDSAMYRCTSTFLGSTPPDTQYFGPGTRLTVL.

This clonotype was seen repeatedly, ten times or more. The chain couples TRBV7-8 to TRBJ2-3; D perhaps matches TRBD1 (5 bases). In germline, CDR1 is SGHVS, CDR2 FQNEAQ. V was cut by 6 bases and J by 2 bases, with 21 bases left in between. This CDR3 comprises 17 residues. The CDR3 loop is CASSLPARGPDTDTQYF. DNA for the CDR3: TGTGCCAGCAGTCTTCCAGCTAGGGGCCCAGACACAGATACGCAGTATTTT.

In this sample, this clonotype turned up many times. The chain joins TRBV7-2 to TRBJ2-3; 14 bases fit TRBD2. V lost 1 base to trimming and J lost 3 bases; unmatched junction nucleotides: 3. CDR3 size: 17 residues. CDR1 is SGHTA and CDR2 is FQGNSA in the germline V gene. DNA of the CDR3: TGTGCCAGCAGCTTAGTGGGACTAGCGGGAGTAACAGATACGCAGTATTTT. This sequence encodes CASSLVGLAGVTDTQYF.

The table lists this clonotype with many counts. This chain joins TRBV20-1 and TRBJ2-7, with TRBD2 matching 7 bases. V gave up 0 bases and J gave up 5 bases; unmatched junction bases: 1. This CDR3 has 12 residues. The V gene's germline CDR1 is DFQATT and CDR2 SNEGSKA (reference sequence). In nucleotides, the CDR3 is TGCAGTGCTAGAGATCGGGGGGACGAGCAGTACTTC. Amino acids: CSARDRGDEQYF.

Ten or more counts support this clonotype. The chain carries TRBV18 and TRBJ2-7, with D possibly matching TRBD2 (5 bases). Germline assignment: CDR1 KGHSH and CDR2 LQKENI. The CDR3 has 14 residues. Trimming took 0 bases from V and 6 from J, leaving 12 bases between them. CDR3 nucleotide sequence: TGTGCCAGCTCACCACCGTGGGAGACGGGCGAGCAGTACTTC. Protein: CASSPPWETGEQYF.

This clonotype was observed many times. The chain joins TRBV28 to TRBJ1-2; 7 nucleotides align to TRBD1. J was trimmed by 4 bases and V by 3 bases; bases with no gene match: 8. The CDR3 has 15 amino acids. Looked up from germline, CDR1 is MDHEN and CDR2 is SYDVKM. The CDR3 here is CASSLQDRIGYGYTF. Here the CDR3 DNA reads TGTGCCAGCAGTTTGCAGGACAGGATAGGCTATGGCTACACCTTC.

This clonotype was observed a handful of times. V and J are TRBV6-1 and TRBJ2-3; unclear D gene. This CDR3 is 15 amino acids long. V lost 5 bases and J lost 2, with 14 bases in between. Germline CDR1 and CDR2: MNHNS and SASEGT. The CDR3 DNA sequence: TGTGCCAGCAGTACCTTGGGTCCTCTCACAGATACGCAGTATTTT. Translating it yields CASSTLGPLTDTQYF.

The CDR3 protein is CASSYTKGELFF. The CDR3 DNA reads TGTGCCAGCAGTTACACCAAAGGGGAGCTGTTTTTT. The chain combines TRBV6-5 with TRBJ2-2, with D uncertain. From germline, CDR1 is MNHEY and CDR2 SVGAGI. CDR3 length: 12 residues. Trimming removed 2 bases at V and 8 bases at J, with 6 bases between.

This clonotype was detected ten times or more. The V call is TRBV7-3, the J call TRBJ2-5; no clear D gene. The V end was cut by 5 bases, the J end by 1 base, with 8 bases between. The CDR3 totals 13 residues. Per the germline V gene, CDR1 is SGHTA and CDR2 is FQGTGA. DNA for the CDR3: TGTGCCAGCAGCCTAAACCTCCAAGAGACCCAGTACTTC. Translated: CASSLNLQETQYF.

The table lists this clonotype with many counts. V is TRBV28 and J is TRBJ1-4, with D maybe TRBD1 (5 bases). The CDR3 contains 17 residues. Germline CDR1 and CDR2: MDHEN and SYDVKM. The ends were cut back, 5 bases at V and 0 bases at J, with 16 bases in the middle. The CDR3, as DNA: TGTGCCAGCAGTGCAGGGTTGAGGGCCTCAACTAATGAAAAACTGTTTTTT. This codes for CASSAGLRASTNEKLFF.

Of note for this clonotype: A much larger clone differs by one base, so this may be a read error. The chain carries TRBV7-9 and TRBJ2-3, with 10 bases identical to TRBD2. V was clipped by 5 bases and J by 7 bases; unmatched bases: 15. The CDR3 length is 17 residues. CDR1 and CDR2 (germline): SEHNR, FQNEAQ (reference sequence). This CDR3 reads CASSRGSSGSGSNTQYF. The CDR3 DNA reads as TGTGCCAGCAGCCGCGGCTCTAGCGGGAGCGGTTCAAATACGCAGTATTTT.

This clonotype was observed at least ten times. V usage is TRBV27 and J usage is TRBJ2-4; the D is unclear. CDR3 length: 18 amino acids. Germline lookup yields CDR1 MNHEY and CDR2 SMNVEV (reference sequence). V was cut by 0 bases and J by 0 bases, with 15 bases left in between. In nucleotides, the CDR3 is TGTGCCAGCAGTTTATCGAGGCCCGGTGAGCTAGCCAAAAACATTCAGTACTTC. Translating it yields CASSLSRPGELAKNIQYF.

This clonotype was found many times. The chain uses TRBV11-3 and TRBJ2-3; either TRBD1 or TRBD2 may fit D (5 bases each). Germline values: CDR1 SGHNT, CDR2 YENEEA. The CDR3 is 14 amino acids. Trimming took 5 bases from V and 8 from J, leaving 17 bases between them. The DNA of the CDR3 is TGTGCCAGCAGCCTCGTGGGGGTGCAGGGTACGCAGTATTTT. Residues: CASSLVGVQGTQYF.

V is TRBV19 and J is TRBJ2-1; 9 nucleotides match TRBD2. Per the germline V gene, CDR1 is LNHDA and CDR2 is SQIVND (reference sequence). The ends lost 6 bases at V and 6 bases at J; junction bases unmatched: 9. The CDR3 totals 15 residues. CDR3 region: CASRPGTSKGNEQFF. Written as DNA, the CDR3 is TGTGCCAGTAGGCCCGGGACTAGCAAAGGCAATGAGCAGTTCTTC.